One sample yielded the 25 T cell receptor beta chains listed below, sequenced in a study of identical twins. TCRdb reprocessed the 5' RACE reads via MiXCR and lists one record per CDR3 protein. Seen here are 600,000 to 800,000 distinct CDR3 sequences, over 20% observed once, and the top ten hold roughly 4%. A further study also used this sample, focusing on T cells expressing NK-cell markers.

What was sequenced was PBMCs. These receptors all come from a woman aged 18-29 years in good health.

This clonotype has just a few counts. This chain joins TRBV15 and TRBJ2-1; no firm D call. There are 14 residues in the CDR3. CDR1 is LNHNV, CDR2 YYDKDF, per germline (reference sequence). Trimming stripped 1 base from V and 8 bases from J, with 12 bases between. DNA of the CDR3: TGTGCCACCAGCAGAGCTACCAGTTGGTATGAGCAGTTCTTC. This encodes CATSRATSWYEQFF.

The chain uses TRBV12-3 or TRBV12-4 and TRBJ2-3, with 8 bases aligning to TRBD1. The V gene end was trimmed by 8 bases and the J gene end by 5 bases; junction bases not matched to a gene: 6. This CDR3 comprises 13 residues. The DNA for the CDR3 is TGTGCCAGCCACCTCGGGACAGGAGATACGCAGTATTTT. This codes for CASHLGTGDTQYF.

The V call is TRBV10-2, the J call TRBJ1-1; D not certain. The CDR3 is made up of 12 amino acids. The ends were cut back, 8 bases at V and 10 bases at J, with 17 bases in the middle. The germline gives CDR1 WSHSY, CDR2 SAAADI. The CDR3 protein is CASLGPLPGAFF. The CDR3, as DNA: TGCGCCAGCTTGGGCCCCCTTCCCGGAGCTTTCTTT.

This chain joins TRBV9 and TRBJ2-5; 9 nucleotides match TRBD2. CDR3 length: 17 residues. Looked up from germline, CDR1 is SGDLS and CDR2 is YYNGEE. Trimming took 4 bases from V and 7 from J; bases not matched to a gene: 17. The CDR3 DNA is TGTGCCAGCAGCCCTTTCCGAGGTAGCGGGGGACCAGTGACCCAGTACTTC. Translation: CASSPFRGSGGPVTQYF.

This clonotype has only a few counts. The chain combines TRBV20-1 with TRBJ2-5; D is possibly TRBD2 (5 bases). CDR1 and CDR2 (germline): DFQATT, SNEGSKA (reference sequence). The V end was cut by 5 bases, the J end by 8 bases, with 18 bases between. This CDR3 is 13 amino acids long. The CDR3 protein is CSACPSSVRTQYF. The CDR3 DNA reads as TGCAGTGCTTGCCCAAGTAGCGTCAGAACCCAGTACTTC.

This clonotype was observed a few times. This chain connects TRBV20-1 to TRBJ1-1; D unclear. The CDR3 is 14 residues long. Trimming removed 1 base at V and 4 bases at J, with 13 bases between. CDR1 is DFQATT and CDR2 is SNEGSKA in the germline V gene (reference sequence). CDR3 loop: CSARVPGRVTEAFF. The CDR3 DNA follows: TGCAGTGCTAGAGTACCGGGAAGAGTCACTGAAGCTTTCTTT.

This clonotype was counted ten times or more. V and J are TRBV20-1 and TRBJ2-1; 7 positions match TRBD1. CDR3 length equals 16 residues. V gave up 6 bases and J gave up 2 bases; unmatched junction bases: 13. CDR1 DFQATT and CDR2 SNEGSKA come from the germline V gene (reference sequence). The CDR3 bases are TGCAGTGCCACGTTGCCAACAGGGGACACCTACAATGAGCAGTTCTTC. The encoded protein is CSATLPTGDTYNEQFF.

The chain couples TRBV6-2 or TRBV6-3 to TRBJ2-1; 7 bases map to TRBD2. J lost 4 bases, V lost 11 bases, and 8 bases had no gene match. The CDR3 consists of 13 residues. CDR1 is MNHEY and CDR2 is SVGEGT in the germline V gene. Here the CDR3 reads CAGREARYNEQFF. CDR3 coding DNA: TGTGCCGGCCGGGAGGCGAGATACAATGAGCAGTTCTTC.

CDR3 residues: CASSLIEEGTGNEKLFF. The DNA of the CDR3 is TGTGCCAGCAGCTTAATAGAGGAGGGGACAGGGAATGAAAAACTGTTTTTT. V and J are TRBV7-9 and TRBJ1-4, with 9 bases aligning to TRBD1. In germline, CDR1 is SEHNR, CDR2 FQNEAQ (reference sequence). The CDR3 has 17 residues. V was clipped by 2 bases and J by 5 bases; unmatched bases: 9.

This clonotype was seen only a few times. The V and J genes are TRBV20-1 and TRBJ2-7; 7 bases fit TRBD1. Trimming at V came to 3 bases and at J to 0 bases, leaving 5 bases not matched to a gene. The CDR3 sequence is 14 residues long. Germline CDR1 DFQATT, CDR2 SNEGSKA (reference sequence). The CDR3 bases are TGCAGTGCTAGCCCCCGGGACAGCTCCTACGAGCAGTACTTC. It translates to CSASPRDSSYEQYF.

The gene calls are TRBV6-5 and TRBJ1-6; D gene uncertain. Per the germline V gene, CDR1 is MNHEY and CDR2 is SVGAGI. The CDR3 length is 14 residues. V lost 4 bases and J 10 bases, leaving 14 bases between the germline ends. CDR3 loop: CASSLDGWGSPLHF. In DNA form, the CDR3 reads TGTGCCAGCAGTTTGGACGGTTGGGGATCACCCCTCCACTTT.

The DNA for the CDR3 is TGTGCCATCGGTGGGCAGATTAGCAATCAGCCCCAGCATTTT. Translated, it gives CAIGGQISNQPQHF. The rearrangement links TRBV10-3 to TRBJ1-5; D uncertain. From germline, CDR1 is ENHRY and CDR2 SYGVKD. The CDR3 is made up of 14 amino acids. V was trimmed by 8 bases and J by 0 bases, leaving 11 bases between them.

This clonotype was picked up a small number of times. CDR3 sequence: CASSHGTGNNEQFF. DNA for the CDR3: TGCGCCAGCAGCCACGGGACAGGGAACAATGAGCAGTTCTTC. This rearrangement joins TRBV4-3 to TRBJ2-1, with 9 nucleotides matching TRBD1. V trimming: 3 bases; J trimming: 5 bases; junction bases outside the gene matches: 2. Per the germline V gene, CDR1 is LGHNA and CDR2 is YSLEER. The CDR3 extends over 14 amino acids.

The chain couples TRBV6-1 to TRBJ2-7; TRBD2 is a possible D gene (6 bases). The CDR3 extends over 13 amino acids. V lost 6 bases and J lost 1, with 10 bases in between. Germline values: CDR1 MNHNS, CDR2 SASEGT. CDR3 coding DNA: TGTGCCAGCAGACACGGGGGATCCTACGAGCAGTACTTC. Translating gives CASRHGGSYEQYF.

There are a few counts of this clonotype. This chain connects TRBV20-1 to TRBJ2-2; the match to TRBD2 covers 15 bases. Germline V gene lookup returns CDR1 DFQATT and CDR2 SNEGSKA (reference sequence). The CDR3 extends over 17 amino acids. V lost 3 bases and J lost 4; bases outside the gene matches: 6. CDR3 nucleotide sequence: TGCAGTGCTAGGGGACTAGCGGGGGGCCTCTTCACCGGGGAGCTGTTTTTT. It codes for CSARGLAGGLFTGELFF.

The chain employs TRBV20-1 and TRBJ2-1, with a tentative D call TRBD1 (5 bases). The germline V gene encodes CDR1 DFQATT and CDR2 SNEGSKA (reference sequence). Trimming removed 6 bases at V and 2 bases at J, with 14 bases between. The CDR3 sequence is 14 residues long. The CDR3 sequence is CSADSNRAYNEQFF. The CDR3 DNA reads as TGCAGTGCCGACAGTAATCGGGCCTACAATGAGCAGTTCTTC.

This clonotype has more than one count but fewer than ten. V usage is TRBV7-9 and J usage is TRBJ2-3; D is undetermined. Germline CDR1 SEHNR, CDR2 FQNEAQ (reference sequence). The CDR3 is 16 residues long. With 1 base removed from V and 0 bases from J, the gap between germline ends came to 11 bases. The CDR3 loop reads CASSLGAAASTDTQYF. For the CDR3, the DNA is TGTGCCAGCAGCTTAGGGGCGGCGGCTAGCACAGATACGCAGTATTTT.

This clonotype appeared a few times. The chain recombines TRBV20-1 with TRBJ1-2, with 10 bases fitting TRBD1. V trimming: 6 bases; J trimming: 7 bases; junction bases outside the gene matches: 8. The CDR3 has 13 amino acids. Per germline, CDR1 DFQATT and CDR2 SNEGSKA (reference sequence). CDR3: CSASDRGRSGYTF. The CDR3 nucleotides read TGCAGTGCCTCAGACAGGGGGCGTAGTGGCTACACCTTC.

V is TRBV2 and J is TRBJ2-1; 9 positions match TRBD2. Looked up from germline, CDR1 is SNHLY and CDR2 is FYNNEI. The CDR3 length is 17 residues. Trimming took 8 bases from V and 8 from J; bases not matched to a gene: 19. The CDR3 DNA reads TGTGCCAGCTCGGCCCTTCTGGCGGGAGGGCAGGTGGATGAGCAGTTCTTC. Translated: CASSALLAGGQVDEQFF.

The rearrangement joins TRBV12-3 or TRBV12-4 to TRBJ2-1, with D perhaps matching TRBD2 (6 bases). The CDR3 runs to 16 residues. The V and J ends lost 3 bases and 7 bases respectively, with 19 bases between them. The CDR3 loop reads CASSLFGTSLPNEQFF. The CDR3 DNA is TGTGCCAGCAGTTTGTTCGGGACTTCCCTTCCTAATGAGCAGTTCTTC.

This chain links TRBV29-1 with TRBJ1-1; D may be TRBD1 (5 bases). From germline, CDR1 is SQVTM and CDR2 ANQGSEA. The CDR3 has 12 residues. V gave up 5 bases and J gave up 7 bases, with 14 bases separating them. DNA of the CDR3: TGCAGCGTTTGGGGGATCCTCGATGAAGCTTTCTTT. It specifies CSVWGILDEAFF.

Only a few counts were recorded for this clonotype. This chain connects TRBV7-9 to TRBJ2-3; TRBD1 aligns across 8 bases. This CDR3 has 15 residues. Germline V gene data show CDR1 as SEHNR and CDR2 as FQNEAQ (reference sequence). V lost 5 bases to trimming and J lost 5 bases; unmatched junction nucleotides: 9. The CDR3 sequence is CASSPTWTGIDTQYF. CDR3 DNA: TGTGCCAGCAGCCCAACTTGGACAGGGATAGATACGCAGTATTTT.

This clonotype was seen ten or more times. The chain carries TRBV5-1 and TRBJ2-5; the match to TRBD1 covers 9 bases. The CDR3 runs 17 residues. Per the germline V gene, CDR1 is SGHRS and CDR2 is YFSETQ. V lost 0 bases to trimming and J lost 5 bases; unmatched junction nucleotides: 11. Written as DNA, the CDR3 is TGCGCCAGCAGCTTGGGGCTGCCGGGACAGGGTATGGAGACCCAGTACTTC. Encoded protein: CASSLGLPGQGMETQYF.

In this sample, this clonotype turned up once. The chain is built from TRBV5-1 and TRBJ1-1; D is ambiguous. The CDR3 contains 17 residues. V lost 1 base and J 1 base, leaving 17 bases between the germline ends. From germline, CDR1 is SGHRS and CDR2 YFSETQ. The CDR3 nucleotides are TGCGCCAGCAGCTTGTGGGGTTCAAGGGAGGCGAACACTGAAGCTTTCTTT. Its translation is CASSLWGSREANTEAFF. The full variable domain, completed using reference TRBV5-1 and TRBJ1-1, is KAGVTQTPRYLIKTRGQQVTLSCSPISGHRSVSWYQQTPGQGLQFLFEYFSETQRNKGNFPGRFSGRQFSNSRSEMNVSTLELGDSALYLCASSLWGSREANTEAFFGQGTRLTVV.

The chain recombines TRBV20-1 with TRBJ2-1, with D tentatively TRBD1 (5 bases). CDR1 and CDR2 (germline): DFQATT, SNEGSKA (reference sequence). There are 15 residues in the CDR3. Trimming pared 3 bases from V and 8 bases from J, leaving 20 bases between. CDR3: CSARKGRAYWDEQFF. The CDR3 DNA sequence: TGCAGTGCTAGGAAAGGCAGGGCCTATTGGGATGAGCAGTTCTTC.